This section outlines one T cell receptor beta chain sequence together with its context. What it binds is not known. Vbeta (60) and Jbeta (13) primers were used in the PCR. Sequenced by immunoSEQ multiplex PCR; TCRdb stores in-frame clones only, minus some. Among approximately 100,000 clones listed, around 84% were seen once. The data belong to a study of cytomegalovirus exposure and HLA in healthy donors. Study results and caveats: A later analysis reportedly found fewer N-insertions in an Asian-associated ancestry cluster than the approximately 700-donor mean.

Sequenced: PBMCs. The receptor was derived from a man aged 18-30 years in good health and CMV-seronegative.

The CDR3 sequence: CASGSHYGGTYEQYF. In DNA form, the CDR3 reads TGTGCTAGTGGTTCTCATTACGGGGGGACCTACGAGCAGTACTTC. V is TRBV12-5 and J is TRBJ2-7; 7 nucleotides agree with TRBD2. In germline, CDR1 is LGHNT, CDR2 FRNRAP. CDR3 length equals 15 residues. V dropped 4 bases and J dropped 2; count of bases not matched to a gene: 8.